This T cell receptor (beta chain) was found in a study of blood T cell repertoires in COVID-19. Background on the study: Sources were T cells, B-cell-depleted T cells, or PBMCs; the material itself was cDNA or gDNA.

V shed 7 bases and J shed 3 bases, with 17 bases lying between them. The CDR3 totals 14 residues. CDR1 SQVTM and CDR2 ANQGSEA come from the germline V gene. TCRdb's table, derived via immunoSEQ multiplex PCR, lists solely in-frame clones and lacks some. The table lists some 140,000 clones, almost 85% of them singletons. Participants' own reports of clinical history determined their cohort assignment. The TCR originated in a man between 40 and 49 years old with acute COVID-19. Sequencing input: PBMCs or T cells enriched from blood (not recorded which). The rearrangement links TRBV29-1 to TRBJ2-3; D is undetermined. The CDR3 DNA reads as TGCAGCGCCGTGGGCCCCACGGTGACAGATACGCAGTATTTT. Protein: CSAVGPTVTDTQYF.